This T cell receptor beta chain is drawn from a study of blood T cell repertoires in COVID-19. In the study overall: COVID-19 samples, acute and convalescent, were from the United States, Italy and Spain.

This CDR3 has 12 amino acids. The V gene's germline CDR1 is SNHLY and CDR2 FYNNEI. The V end was cut by 3 bases, the J end by 5 bases, with 5 bases between. Self-reported history from a screening survey and questionnaire set each donor's cohort. The table came from immunoSEQ multiplex PCR; TCRdb's copy has only in-frame clones and leaves some out. The sample comprises about 100,000 clones, approximately 86% of which are singletons, and roughly 2.5% rests with the top ten. V usage is TRBV2 and J usage is TRBJ1-3; D is undetermined. Sequencing was done on a sample of PBMCs or T cells enriched from blood (not recorded which). The source of this sequence is a woman aged 45-65 years who had recovered from COVID-19. The CDR3 DNA reads TGTGCCAGCAGTGAGTCAAGAAACACCATATATTTT. Protein: CASSESRNTIYF.